The next 6 T cell receptor beta chains were all read from a single sample in a study of blood T cell repertoires in COVID-19. Method: immunoSEQ multiplex PCR; TCRdb's copy keeps in-frame clones and lacks some. The data contain roughly 200,000 clones, roughly 88% of them seen just once; the ten biggest clones take up 6% to 7%. The material sequenced was peripheral blood. The source of these receptors is a woman in her thirties or forties with COVID-19, enrolled during active disease.

The V gene is TRBV29-1, the J gene TRBJ1-2; D might be TRBD1 (6 bases). Germline V gives CDR1 SQVTM, CDR2 ANQGSEA. There are 12 residues in the CDR3. V was pared by 6 bases and J by 3 bases, with 11 bases between. CDR3 protein: CSVQGRDYGYTF. The CDR3 coding sequence is TGCAGCGTCCAGGGGCGGGACTATGGCTACACCTTC.

This clone occurred many times. The CDR3 protein is CASSLSGGSSYNEQFF. The CDR3 nucleotides read TGCGCCAGCAGCTTGAGCGGGGGGAGCTCCTACAATGAGCAGTTCTTC. This rearrangement joins TRBV5-1 to TRBJ2-1; 9 bases align to TRBD2. V shed 1 base, J shed 0 bases, and the junction held 2 bases outside the gene matches. Germline V gives CDR1 SGHRS, CDR2 YFSETQ. The CDR3 is 16 residues long.

This clone was detected once. The chain uses TRBV5-1 and TRBJ1-1, with D tentatively TRBD1 (6 bases). Germline V CDR1 and CDR2: SGHRS, YFSETQ. This CDR3 spans 14 amino acids. V was cut by 3 bases and J by 6 bases, with 15 bases left in between. CDR3 amino acids: CASSYTGKRAEAFF. The CDR3 DNA sequence: TGCGCCAGCAGCTATACAGGGAAACGTGCTGAAGCTTTCTTT.

This chain uses TRBV5-1 with TRBJ1-1; D remains unclear. The CDR3 spans 16 residues. CDR1 and CDR2 (germline): SGHRS, YFSETQ. The V and J ends lost 0 bases and 4 bases respectively, with 16 bases between them. The CDR3 bases are TGCGCCAGCAGCTTGGGCGGCAGATCGGGGAGCACTGAAGCTTTCTTT. It translates to CASSLGGRSGSTEAFF.

The rearrangement links TRBV18 to TRBJ2-1; 9 bases map to TRBD2. The CDR3 extends over 13 amino acids. CDR1 and CDR2 (germline): KGHSH, LQKENI. V was pared by 8 bases and J by 5 bases, with 4 bases of the junction left unmatched. CDR3 bases: TGTGCCAGCAGGACTAGCGTGGACAATGAGCAGTTCTTC. Translated: CASRTSVDNEQFF.

The chain has TRBV6-4 and TRBJ1-2; possibly TRBD1 for D (5 bases). Germline V CDR1 and CDR2: MRHNA, SNTAGT. V lost 2 bases and J 4 bases, leaving 8 bases between the germline ends. This CDR3 comprises 13 residues. The CDR3 sequence: CASSDDSVYGYTF. CDR3 DNA sequence: TGTGCCAGCAGTGACGACAGTGTCTATGGCTACACCTTC.